The 19 T cell receptor beta chains reported below all come from one sample, sequenced in a study of T cell repertoires in cytomegalovirus infection. Using its own MiXCR run on the reads, TCRdb lists one record per CDR3 protein. The sample lists some 920,000 distinct CDR3 sequences, less than 35% occurring once. These receptors are not linked to any known antigen. Sequencing used cultured CD8+ T cells from PBMCs, obtained from culture after CMV antigen stimulation. Source of these receptors: a human donor in good health (CMV status not recorded). Some clones in this sample may be carry-over from other donors' samples.

Turning to this clonotype: A much more abundant neighbour one base away suggests this may be a read error. This chain joins TRBV5-8 and TRBJ2-1, with a weak D call TRBD1 (6 bases). Germline V gene data show CDR1 as SGHTS and CDR2 as YDEGEE. The length of the CDR3 is 13 residues. V gave up 2 bases and J gave up 8 bases, with 11 bases separating them. The CDR3 DNA follows: TGTGCCAGCAGCTTCACAGGGTGGGATGAGCAGTTCTTC. Translating gives CASSFTGWDEQFF.

The V and J genes are TRBV27 and TRBJ2-2, with D uncertain. The germline CDR1 and CDR2 sequences are MNHEY and SMNVEV (reference sequence). V gave up 2 bases and J gave up 6 bases, with 7 bases separating them. The CDR3 runs 13 residues. The CDR3 region is CASSLRQAGELFF. The CDR3 nucleotides are TGTGCCAGCAGTTTAAGGCAGGCCGGGGAGCTGTTTTTT.

The chain couples TRBV25-1 to TRBJ1-2; a weak D match, TRBD1 (6 bases). CDR3 length: 17 amino acids. CDR1 MGHDK and CDR2 SYGVNS come from the germline V gene. The ends were cut back, 0 bases at V and 3 bases at J, with 17 bases in the middle. Here the CDR3 reads CASSEYYRAVGYYGYTF. In nucleotides, the CDR3 is TGTGCCAGCAGTGAATATTACAGGGCCGTGGGTTACTATGGCTACACCTTC.

Comments on this clonotype: A read error is possible here, since a much larger clone lies one base away. The rearrangement joins TRBV7-2 to TRBJ2-1; 9 bases fit TRBD2. This CDR3 has 20 amino acids. Germline values: CDR1 SGHTA, CDR2 FQGNSA. The chain's CDR3 is CASSLARASGVRTGYNKQFF. The CDR3 nucleotides read TGTGCCAGCAGCTTAGCGCGGGCTAGCGGGGTGAGGACCGGGTACAATAAGCAGTTCTTC.

This chain connects TRBV6-6 to TRBJ2-5; 12 bases fit TRBD1. V was clipped by 5 bases and J by 7 bases; unmatched bases: 8. This CDR3 comprises 15 residues. Germline CDR1 MNHNY, CDR2 SVGAGI (reference sequence). CDR3 sequence (DNA): TGTGCCAGCAGTGACCCGGGACAGGGGGCCGGGACCCAGTACTTC. It encodes CASSDPGQGAGTQYF.

V is TRBV7-9 and J is TRBJ2-1, with D possibly called TRBD1 or TRBD2 (5 bases each). Germline lookup yields CDR1 SEHNR and CDR2 FQNEAQ (reference sequence). The length of the CDR3 is 18 residues. V was clipped by 1 base and J by 0 bases, with 16 bases between them. CDR3 sequence (DNA): TGTGCCAGCAGCTTAGAGGGGAGACACTACCCCTCCTACAATGAGCAGTTCTTC. Translated, it gives CASSLEGRHYPSYNEQFF.

The rearrangement links TRBV6-6 to TRBJ2-7; TRBD1 is a possible D gene (5 bases). Trimming took off 2 bases at V and 7 bases at J, with 9 bases between the two ends. Germline lookup yields CDR1 MNHNY and CDR2 SVGAGI (reference sequence). CDR3 length: 12 amino acids. This CDR3 reads CASSYGAGEQYF. CDR3 nucleotides: TGTGCCAGCAGTTACGGGGCAGGGGAGCAGTACTTC.

This clonotype was seen once. Possible read error: a much larger clone is one base away. The chain links TRBV7-2 to TRBJ2-2; a possible D gene is TRBD2 (5 bases). The CDR3 runs to 12 residues. CDR1 SGHTA and CDR2 FQGNSA come from the germline V gene. Deletions cut 11 bases from V and 7 bases from J, with 14 bases between. The CDR3 sequence is CAGIGRGGELFF. Written as DNA, the CDR3 is TGTGCCGGCATCGGACGGGGCGGGGAGCTGTTTTTT. Complete variable domain (other parts from reference TRBV7-2 and TRBJ2-2): GAGVSQSPSNKVTEKGKDVELRCDPISGHTALYWYRQSLGQGLEFLIYFQGNSAPDKSGLPSDRFSAERTGGSVSTLTIQRTQQEDSAVYLCAGIGRGGELFFGEGSRLTVL.

This clonotype was counted a single time. The rearrangement uses TRBV5-4 and TRBJ2-6, with D maybe TRBD2 (6 bases). The V gene's germline CDR1 is SGHNT and CDR2 YYREEE (reference sequence). V dropped 0 bases and J dropped 3 bases, with 7 bases sitting between them. The CDR3 contains 15 residues. This chain's CDR3 is CASSLEAGGANVLTF. Written as DNA, the CDR3 is TGTGCCAGCAGCTTGGAAGCGGGTGGGGCCAACGTCCTGACTTTC.

This clonotype appeared a few times. The V and J genes are TRBV2 and TRBJ1-6, with D possibly TRBD1 on 5 matching bases. From germline, CDR1 is SNHLY and CDR2 FYNNEI. This CDR3 spans 17 amino acids. Trimming removed 4 bases from V and 0 bases from J, with 13 bases in between. CDR3 bases: TGTGCCAGCAGTGCCTGGGAGGGGAGCTCCTATAATTCACCCCTCCACTTT. It encodes CASSAWEGSSYNSPLHF.

This sequence joins TRBV4-3 and TRBJ2-1; the D gene is possibly TRBD1 (6 bases). Germline CDR1 and CDR2: LGHNA and YSLEER. Trimming pared 3 bases from V and 9 bases from J, leaving 15 bases between. This CDR3 has 14 amino acids. CDR3 region: CASSQPGQGAEQFF. The CDR3 DNA is TGCGCCAGCAGCCAGCCGGGACAAGGGGCTGAGCAGTTCTTC.

The chain is built from TRBV10-3 and TRBJ2-1; D is undetermined. CDR3 length: 13 residues. Per the germline V gene, CDR1 is ENHRY and CDR2 is SYGVKD. V lost 6 bases and J 3 bases, leaving 9 bases between the germline ends. CDR3 protein: CAIRGEDYNEQFF. In DNA form, the CDR3 reads TGTGCCATCAGAGGAGAGGACTACAATGAGCAGTTCTTC.

In regard to this clonotype: Germline is not matched at one junction end, which may reflect a read error. The chain employs TRBV9 and TRBJ1-1; D gene uncertain. CDR3 length equals 13 residues. Germline CDR1 is SGDLS and CDR2 is YYNGEE. The CDR3 region has the DNA TGTGCCAGCAGCGTTGATCTGAACGCTGAAGCTTTCTTT. Amino acid sequence: CASSVDLNAEAFF.

This clonotype has at least ten counts. The chain couples TRBV11-2 to TRBJ2-5; TRBD2 matches 7 bases. Germline V gene lookup returns CDR1 SGHAT and CDR2 FQNNGV. The V and J ends lost 0 bases and 2 bases, in that order; junction bases with no gene match: 3. The CDR3 extends over 15 amino acids. DNA of the CDR3: TGTGCCAGCAGCTTAGACCCGGGGGGACAAGAGACCCAGTACTTC. Protein product: CASSLDPGGQETQYF.

This clonotype was observed a handful of times. V is TRBV7-8 and J is TRBJ2-7; 7 nucleotides align to TRBD1. V dropped 5 bases and J dropped 2; count of bases not matched to a gene: 6. The CDR3 is 14 amino acids. The V gene's germline CDR1 is SGHVS and CDR2 FQNEAQ. Written as DNA, the CDR3 is TGTGCCAGCAGCGTCGACGGGACAGCCTACGAGCAGTACGTC. Translated: CASSVDGTAYEQYV.

This clonotype was seen a few times. A junction end diverges from the germline sequence, so it may reflect a read error. The chain joins TRBV28 to TRBJ2-5; 8 bases align to TRBD2. The CDR3 consists of 17 residues. In germline, CDR1 is MDHEN, CDR2 SYDVKM. CDR3 coding DNA: TGTGCCAGCAGTTTCCGTGGACTAGCTTTCCACCAGGAGACCCAGTACTTC. Its protein product is CASSFRGLAFHQETQYF.

This clonotype was detected ten times or more. The CDR3 nucleotides are TGTGCCAGCAGCTTAGACCCACAAGAGACCCAGTACTTC. It encodes CASSLDPQETQYF. The chain links TRBV7-6 to TRBJ2-5; no clear D. This CDR3 has 13 residues. The germline V and J ends were trimmed by 1 base and 2 bases, with 5 bases remaining between them. CDR1 and CDR2 from the germline V gene are SGHVS and FNYEAQ.

There are a few counts of this clonotype. The genes are TRBV7-9 and TRBJ1-6; 7 positions agree with TRBD1. Looked up from germline, CDR1 is SEHNR and CDR2 is FQNEAQ (reference sequence). The CDR3 consists of 16 residues. V was clipped by 5 bases and J by 0 bases; unmatched bases: 4. CDR3 bases: TGTGCCAGCAGCACCAGGGGGAGCTCCTATAATTCACCCCTCCACTTT. It yields the protein CASSTRGSSYNSPLHF.

The gene calls are TRBV6-2 or TRBV6-3 and TRBJ1-1, with 8 bases identical to TRBD1. CDR1 and CDR2 (germline): MNHEY, SVGEGT. The CDR3 covers 15 residues. Losses at the gene ends were 4 bases for V and 4 bases for J; bases not matched to a gene: 8. The CDR3 region is CASSSYRGEGTEAFF. CDR3 sequence (DNA): TGTGCCAGCAGTTCCTACAGGGGGGAAGGCACTGAAGCTTTCTTT.